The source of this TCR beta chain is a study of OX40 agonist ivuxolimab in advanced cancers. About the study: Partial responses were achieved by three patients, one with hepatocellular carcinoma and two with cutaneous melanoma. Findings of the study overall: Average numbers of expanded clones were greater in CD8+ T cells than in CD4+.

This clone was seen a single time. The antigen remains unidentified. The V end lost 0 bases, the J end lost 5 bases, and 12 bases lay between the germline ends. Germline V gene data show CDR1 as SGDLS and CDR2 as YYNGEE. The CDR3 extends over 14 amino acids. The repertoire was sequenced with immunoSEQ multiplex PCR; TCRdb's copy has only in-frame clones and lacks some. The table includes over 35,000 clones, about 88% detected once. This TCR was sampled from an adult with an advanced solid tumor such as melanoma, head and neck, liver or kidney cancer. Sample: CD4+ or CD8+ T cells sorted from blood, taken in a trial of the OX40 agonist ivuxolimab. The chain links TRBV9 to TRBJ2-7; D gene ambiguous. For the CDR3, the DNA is TGTGCCAGCAGCGTAGCTGGTGTGTCTGACGAGCAGTACTTC. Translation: CASSVAGVSDEQYF.